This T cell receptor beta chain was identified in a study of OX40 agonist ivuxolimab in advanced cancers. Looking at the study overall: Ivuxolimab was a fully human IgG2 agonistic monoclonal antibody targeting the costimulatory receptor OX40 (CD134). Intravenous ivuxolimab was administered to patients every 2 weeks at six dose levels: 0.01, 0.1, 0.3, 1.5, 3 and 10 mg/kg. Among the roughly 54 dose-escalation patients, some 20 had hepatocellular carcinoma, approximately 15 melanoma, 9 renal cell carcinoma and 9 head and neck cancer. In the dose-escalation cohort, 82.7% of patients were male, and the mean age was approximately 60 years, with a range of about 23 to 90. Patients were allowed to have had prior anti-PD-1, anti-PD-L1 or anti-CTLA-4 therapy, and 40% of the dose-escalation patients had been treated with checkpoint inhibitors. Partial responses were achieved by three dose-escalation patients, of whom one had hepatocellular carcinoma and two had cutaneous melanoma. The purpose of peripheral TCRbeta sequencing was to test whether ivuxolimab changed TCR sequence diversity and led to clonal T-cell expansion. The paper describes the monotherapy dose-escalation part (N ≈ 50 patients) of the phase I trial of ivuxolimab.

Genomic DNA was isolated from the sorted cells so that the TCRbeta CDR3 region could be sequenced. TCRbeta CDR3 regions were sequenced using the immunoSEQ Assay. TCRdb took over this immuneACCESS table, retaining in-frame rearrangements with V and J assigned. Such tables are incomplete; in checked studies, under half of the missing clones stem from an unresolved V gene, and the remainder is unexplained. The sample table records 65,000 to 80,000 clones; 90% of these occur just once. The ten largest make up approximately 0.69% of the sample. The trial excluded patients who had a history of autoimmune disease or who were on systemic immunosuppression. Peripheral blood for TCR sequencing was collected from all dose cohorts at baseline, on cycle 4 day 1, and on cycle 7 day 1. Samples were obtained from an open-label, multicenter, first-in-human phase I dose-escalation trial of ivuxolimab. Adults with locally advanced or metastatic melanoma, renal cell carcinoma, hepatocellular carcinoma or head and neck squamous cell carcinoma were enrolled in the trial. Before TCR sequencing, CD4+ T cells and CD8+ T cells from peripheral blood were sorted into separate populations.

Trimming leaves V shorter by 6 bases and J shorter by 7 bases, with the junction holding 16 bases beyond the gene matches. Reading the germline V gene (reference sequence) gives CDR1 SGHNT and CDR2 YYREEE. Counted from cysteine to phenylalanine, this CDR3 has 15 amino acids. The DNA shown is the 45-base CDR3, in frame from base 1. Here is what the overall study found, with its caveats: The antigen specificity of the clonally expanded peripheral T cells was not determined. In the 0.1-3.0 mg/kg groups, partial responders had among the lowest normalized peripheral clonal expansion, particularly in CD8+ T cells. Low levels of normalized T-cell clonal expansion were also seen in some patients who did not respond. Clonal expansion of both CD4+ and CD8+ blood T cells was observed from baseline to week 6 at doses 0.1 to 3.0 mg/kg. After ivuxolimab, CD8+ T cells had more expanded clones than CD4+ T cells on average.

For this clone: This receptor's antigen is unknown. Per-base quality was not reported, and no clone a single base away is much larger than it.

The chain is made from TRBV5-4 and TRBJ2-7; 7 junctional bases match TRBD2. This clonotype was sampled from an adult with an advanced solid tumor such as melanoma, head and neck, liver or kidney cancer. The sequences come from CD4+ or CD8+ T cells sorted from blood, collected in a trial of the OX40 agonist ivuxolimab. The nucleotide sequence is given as TGTGCCAGCACCAACGGTCCGGCGGGAGCTTTTGAGCAGTACTTC. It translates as CASTNGPAGAFEQYF.